This T cell receptor beta chain emerged from a study of T cells after yellow fever vaccination. TCRdb reprocessed the 5' RACE reads with MiXCR, giving one entry per CDR3 protein. The profile shows approximately 240,000 distinct CDR3 sequences, about 3.5% of them singletons. The CDR3 extends over 14 amino acids. Germline V gene data show CDR1 as SGHDT and CDR2 as YYEEEE. The V gene lost 4 bases and the J gene lost 7 bases, with 17 bases spanning the gap. This clonotype was obtained from a man aged 18 to 35 who received the YFV17D yellow fever vaccine. Here the sequenced sample was PBMCs, taken 15 days after the yellow fever booster vaccination. The chain uses TRBV5-6 and TRBJ1-1; the D is unclear. CDR3 protein: CASSTRNHFVEAFF. In nucleotides, the CDR3 is TGTGCCAGCAGCACGAGGAACCATTTCGTTGAAGCTTTCTTT.